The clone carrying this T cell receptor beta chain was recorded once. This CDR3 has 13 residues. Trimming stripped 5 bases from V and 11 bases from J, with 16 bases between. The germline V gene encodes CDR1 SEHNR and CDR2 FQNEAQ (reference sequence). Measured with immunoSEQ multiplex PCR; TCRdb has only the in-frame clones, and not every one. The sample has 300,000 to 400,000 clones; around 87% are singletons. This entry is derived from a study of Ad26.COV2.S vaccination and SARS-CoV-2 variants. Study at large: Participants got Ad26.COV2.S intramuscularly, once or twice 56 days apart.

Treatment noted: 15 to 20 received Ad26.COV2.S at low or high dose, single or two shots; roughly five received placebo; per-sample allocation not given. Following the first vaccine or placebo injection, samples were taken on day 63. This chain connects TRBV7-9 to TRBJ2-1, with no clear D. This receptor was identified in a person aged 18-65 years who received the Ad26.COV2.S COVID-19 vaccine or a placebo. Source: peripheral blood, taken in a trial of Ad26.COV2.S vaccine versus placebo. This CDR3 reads CASSRTFLGKQFF. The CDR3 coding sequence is TGTGCCAGCAGCCGTACCTTTCTAGGGAAGCAGTTCTTC.